The rows below give T cell receptor beta chains drawn from one sample of a study of blood T cell repertoires in COVID-19. The data were produced by immunoSEQ multiplex PCR, yet TCRdb's version contains in-frame clones alone and is incomplete. This sample has some 100,000 clones; almost 80% occur once, and the top ten carry roughly 15%. What was sequenced was peripheral blood. The receptors derive from a human donor in a cohort sampled during active COVID-19. Each CDR3 is given with its conserved first and last residue. The D gene is left open where the match is weak. For some rows the clone size is stated as once, few or many, or as a class when expanded; others skip it.

V gene	clone size	J gene	D gene	CDR3 protein	CDR3 DNA
TRBV3-1/TRBV3-2	.	TRBJ1-3	.	CASSQDSGNTIYF	TGTGCCAGCAGCCAGGACAGTGGAAACACCATATATTTT
TRBV18	.	TRBJ2-7	TRBD2	CASSPSGRAGEQYF	TGTGCCAGCTCACCAAGCGGGAGGGCCGGAGAGCAGTACTTC
TRBV6-5	.	TRBJ2-3	TRBD2	CASSYSGTKADTQYF	TGTGCCAGCAGTTACTCCGGGACTAAGGCGGATACGCAGTATTTT
TRBV5-1	.	TRBJ2-1	TRBD2	CASSSAQIRLAGGEQFF	TGCGCCAGCAGCTCGGCCCAGATCCGACTAGCGGGAGGTGAGCAGTTCTTC
TRBV15	many	TRBJ1-2	.	CATSRDSVNLLYGYTF	TGTGCCACCAGCAGAGATTCGGTTAATCTACTCTATGGCTACACCTTC
TRBV7-2	.	TRBJ2-1	.	CASSEANRAEQFF	TGTGCCAGCAGCGAGGCTAATAGAGCTGAGCAGTTCTTC
TRBV3-1/TRBV3-2	.	TRBJ1-6	.	CASRETGSPLHF	TGTGCCAGCCGGGAAACGGGTTCACCCCTCCACTTT
TRBV5-1	once	TRBJ2-5	TRBD1	CASSPRQGWETQYF	TGCGCCAGCAGCCCGAGACAGGGTTGGGAGACCCAGTACTTC
TRBV19	.	TRBJ1-2	.	CASSITFGADDYTF	TGTGCCAGTAGTATCACTTTTGGGGCGGATGACTACACCTTC
TRBV3-1/TRBV3-2	.	TRBJ2-3	TRBD2	CASSQRLSGRPDTQYF	TGTGCCAGCAGCCAACGCTTAAGCGGGAGACCAGATACGCAGTATTTT
TRBV18	.	TRBJ1-4	.	CASSNNHNEKLFF	TGTGCCAGCTCTAACAATCATAATGAAAAACTGTTTTTT
TRBV6-4	.	TRBJ1-6	TRBD1	CASSLGQGNSPLHF	TGTGCCAGCAGTCTCGGACAGGGGAATTCACCCCTCCACTTT
TRBV29-1	many	TRBJ2-3	.	CSAGGPADTQYF	TGCAGTGCCGGAGGACCGGCGGATACGCAGTATTTT
TRBV19	.	TRBJ2-3	.	CASSPQTGSTDTQYF	TGTGCCAGTAGTCCGCAGACAGGAAGCACAGATACGCAGTATTTT
TRBV21-1	.	TRBJ2-7	.	CASSNLLPPNVSRSYEQYF	TGTGCCAGCAGCAACCTTCTCCCCCCTAACGTCTCACGCTCCTACGAGCAGTACTTC
TRBV30	.	TRBJ1-5	.	CAWSVVGAFNQPQHF	TGTGCCTGGAGTGTCGTAGGGGCTTTCAATCAGCCCCAGCATTTT
TRBV3-1/TRBV3-2	.	TRBJ1-1	TRBD1	CASSQALGTVEAFF	TGTGCCAGCAGCCAAGCCTTGGGGACAGTTGAAGCTTTCTTT
TRBV2	few	TRBJ2-7	TRBD1	CASGLQEGAWEQYF	TGTGCCAGCGGACTTCAAGAGGGGGCGTGGGAGCAGTACTTC
TRBV5-8	many	TRBJ2-7	.	CASSLLEASNYEQYF	TGTGCCAGCAGCTTGTTGGAAGCTAGTAACTACGAGCAGTACTTC
TRBV27	.	TRBJ2-2	TRBD2	CASSFGGGSGELFF	TGTGCCAGCAGTTTCGGGGGGGGTTCCGGGGAGCTGTTTTTT
TRBV28	once	TRBJ1-4	.	CASSQGFTNEKLFF	TGTGCCAGCAGTCAGGGTTTTACTAATGAAAAACTGTTTTTT
TRBV11-2	.	TRBJ2-1	.	CASSLAIEQFF	TGTGCCAGCAGCTTAGCTATTGAGCAGTTCTTC
TRBV7-3	.	TRBJ2-3	.	CASSLGGRGGTDTQYF	TGTGCCAGCAGCCTCGGCGGCAGGGGTGGCACAGATACGCAGTATTTT
TRBV10-3	.	TRBJ1-6	.	CAISAEENSPLHF	TGTGCCATCAGCGCAGAAGAAAATTCACCCCTCCACTTT
TRBV9	.	TRBJ2-1	.	CASSPRAIGEQFF	TGTGCCAGCAGCCCGAGGGCTATCGGTGAGCAGTTCTTC
TRBV15	few	TRBJ1-1	.	CATSSRGGTEAFF	TGTGCCACCAGCAGCAGGGGTGGGACTGAAGCTTTCTTT
TRBV5-1	.	TRBJ2-7	TRBD1	CASSPNRGSNSHEQYF	TGCGCCAGCAGCCCAAACAGGGGGTCTAACTCCCACGAGCAGTACTTC
TRBV5-6	few	TRBJ1-3	.	CASSELGTPRNTIYF	TGTGCCAGCAGCGAACTCGGGACTCCTCGAAACACCATATATTTT
TRBV24-1	many	TRBJ1-5	TRBD1	CATKQRVDRGGSRNQPQHF	TGTGCCACCAAACAAAGGGTGGACAGGGGAGGATCGAGGAATCAGCCCCAGCATTTT
TRBV7-3	once	TRBJ2-1	TRBD2	CASSLTRGTNNEQFF	TGTGCCAGCAGCTTAACGCGCGGGACTAACAATGAGCAGTTCTTC
TRBV20-1	.	TRBJ1-2	TRBD1	CSASDRVNYGYTF	TGCAGTGCTAGTGACAGGGTTAACTATGGCTACACCTTC
TRBV28	.	TRBJ1-5	.	CASSPPRVQPQHF	TGTGCCAGCAGCCCACCCAGGGTTCAGCCCCAGCATTTT
TRBV5-1	.	TRBJ1-1	.	CASSFAGASTEAFF	TGCGCCAGCAGCTTTGCGGGGGCGAGCACTGAAGCTTTCTTT
TRBV7-9	.	TRBJ1-4	.	CASSFRQGYEKLFF	TGTGCCAGCAGCTTCCGGCAGGGTTATGAAAAACTGTTTTTT
TRBV2	.	TRBJ1-2	.	CASSSPGQGNYGYTF	TGTGCCAGCAGTTCCCCTGGGCAGGGAAACTATGGCTACACCTTC
TRBV7-8	once	TRBJ2-4	.	CASSQGGQPFF	TGTGCCAGCAGCCAGGGGGGACAGCCCTTCTTC
TRBV30	.	TRBJ1-4	.	CAWSRMTAATNEKLFF	TGTGCCTGGAGTCGGATGACGGCGGCAACTAATGAAAAACTGTTTTTT
TRBV19	once	TRBJ1-2	TRBD1	CASSTGGAPSGYTF	TGTGCCAGTAGTACAGGGGGAGCGCCGAGTGGCTACACCTTC
TRBV4-1	.	TRBJ1-5	TRBD1	CASSQRTGGDQPQHF	TGCGCCAGCAGCCAACGGACAGGCGGGGATCAGCCCCAGCATTTT
TRBV28	.	TRBJ2-1	TRBD2	CASSLSSPSGRREQFF	TGTGCCAGCAGTTTATCCTCCCCTAGCGGGAGACGAGAGCAGTTCTTC
TRBV15	.	TRBJ1-6	.	CATSRDQGSPLHF	TGTGCCACCAGCAGAGATCAGGGCTCACCCCTCCACTTT
TRBV6-1	.	TRBJ2-1	.	CASSETGKGPNEQFF	TGTGCCAGCAGTGAAACAGGGAAAGGGCCCAATGAGCAGTTCTTC
TRBV15	.	TRBJ2-3	TRBD2	CATSRDRAGGTDTQYF	TGTGCCACCAGCAGAGATCGAGCGGGGGGCACAGATACGCAGTATTTT
TRBV4-1	.	TRBJ1-5	.	CASSQERTVNSNQPQHF	TGCGCCAGCAGCCAAGAGAGGACAGTAAACAGCAATCAGCCCCAGCATTTT
TRBV9	.	TRBJ1-3	.	CASSVGWNSRGNTIYF	TGTGCCAGCAGCGTAGGCTGGAACAGTAGAGGAAACACCATATATTTT